This record covers a single T cell receptor (beta chain). The authors' processing: Reference gene primer amplification in the assay estimated nucleated cell counts. Method: immunoSEQ multiplex PCR; TCRdb's copy keeps in-frame clones and lacks some. V and J calls and clone size follow that table, whereas D and trimming were derived from the DNA. The data show 150,000 or so clones, 85% to 90% seen once. These data are taken from a study of blood T cell repertoires in COVID-19. Study summary: Specimens from acute and convalescent COVID-19 originated in the United States, Italy and Spain. PBMCs, B-cell-depleted T cells, or T cells provided the cDNA or gDNA that made up the material.

Germline CDR1 is SGHTA and CDR2 is FQGTGA. This CDR3 has 15 amino acids. J was trimmed by 2 bases and V by 5 bases; bases with no gene match: 7. The chain has TRBV7-3 and TRBJ2-3; 7 bases line up with TRBD2. The clonotype comes from a man younger than 35 with COVID-19, enrolled during active disease. Sequences were obtained from peripheral blood. CDR3 sequence reads: CASSPGLSFTDTQYF. In DNA form, the CDR3 reads TGTGCCAGCAGCCCGGGACTATCGTTCACAGATACGCAGTATTTT.